The sample holds a few counts of the clone carrying this T cell receptor (beta chain). These data are taken from a study of T cells in Graves' hyperthyroidism and ophthalmopathy. The ends were cut back, 6 bases at V and 7 bases at J, with 15 bases in the middle. Per the germline V gene, CDR1 is LGHDT and CDR2 is YNNKEL (reference sequence). The CDR3 runs to 13 residues. RNA transcripts served as the template for amplifying TCR beta CDR3 regions. The study used the HTBI primer set for a first-round RT-PCR of the TCR CDR3. TCRdb passed the multiplex PCR reads through MiXCR, listing each CDR3 protein once. The table shows 300,000 to 500,000 distinct CDR3 sequences, with over 12% occurring only once. Diagnosis relied on clinical symptoms, serum thyroxine and TRAb, thyroid ultrasound and orbital computed tomography.

The source is a middle-aged man with Graves' ophthalmopathy. Specimen: blood. This chain uses TRBV3-1 with TRBJ1-2, with D uncertain. The CDR3 reads CASSGPSGFGYTF. The CDR3 region has the DNA TGTGCCAGCAGTGGCCCGTCGGGGTTTGGCTACACCTTC.